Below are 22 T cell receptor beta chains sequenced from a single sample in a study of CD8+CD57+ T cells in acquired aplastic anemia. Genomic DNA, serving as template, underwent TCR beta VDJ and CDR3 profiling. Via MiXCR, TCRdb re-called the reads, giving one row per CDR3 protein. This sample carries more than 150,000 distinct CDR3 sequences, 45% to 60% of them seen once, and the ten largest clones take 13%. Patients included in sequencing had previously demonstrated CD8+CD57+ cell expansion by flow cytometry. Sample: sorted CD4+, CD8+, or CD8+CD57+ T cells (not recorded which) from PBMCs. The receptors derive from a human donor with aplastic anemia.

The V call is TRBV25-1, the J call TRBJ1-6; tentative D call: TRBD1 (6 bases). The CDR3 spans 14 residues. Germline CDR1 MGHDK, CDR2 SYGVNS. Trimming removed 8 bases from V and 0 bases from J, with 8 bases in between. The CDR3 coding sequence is TGTGCCAGCGGGGGCCTCTCCTATAATTCACCCCTCCACTTT. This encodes CASGGLSYNSPLHF.

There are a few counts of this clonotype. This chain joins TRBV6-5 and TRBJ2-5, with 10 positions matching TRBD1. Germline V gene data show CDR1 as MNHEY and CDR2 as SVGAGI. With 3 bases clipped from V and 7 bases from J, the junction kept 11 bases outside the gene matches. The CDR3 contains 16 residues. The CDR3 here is CASSYSGTGVFVTQYF. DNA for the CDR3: TGTGCCAGCAGTTATTCCGGGACAGGGGTTTTCGTGACCCAGTACTTC.

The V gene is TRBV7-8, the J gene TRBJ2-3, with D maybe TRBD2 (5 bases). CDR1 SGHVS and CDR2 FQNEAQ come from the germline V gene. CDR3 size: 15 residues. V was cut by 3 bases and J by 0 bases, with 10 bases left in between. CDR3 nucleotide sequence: TGTGCCAGCAGCTTTGCTAGCCCTAGCACAGATACGCAGTATTTT. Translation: CASSFASPSTDTQYF.

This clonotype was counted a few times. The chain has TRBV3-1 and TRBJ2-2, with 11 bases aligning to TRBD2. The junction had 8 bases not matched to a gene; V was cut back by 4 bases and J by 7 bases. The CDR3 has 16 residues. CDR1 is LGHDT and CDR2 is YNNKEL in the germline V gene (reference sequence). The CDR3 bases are TGTGCCAGCAGCCTAGCGGGGGGGCCGTTGAGCGGGGAGCTGTTTTTT. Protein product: CASSLAGGPLSGELFF.

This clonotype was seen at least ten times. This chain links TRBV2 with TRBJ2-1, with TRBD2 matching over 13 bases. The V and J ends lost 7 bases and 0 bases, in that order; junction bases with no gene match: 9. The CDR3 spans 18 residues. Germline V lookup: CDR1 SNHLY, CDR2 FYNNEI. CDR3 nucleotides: TGTGCCAGCACATGGACTAGCGGGGGCCCAAGCTCCTACAATGAGCAGTTCTTC. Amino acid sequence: CASTWTSGGPSSYNEQFF.

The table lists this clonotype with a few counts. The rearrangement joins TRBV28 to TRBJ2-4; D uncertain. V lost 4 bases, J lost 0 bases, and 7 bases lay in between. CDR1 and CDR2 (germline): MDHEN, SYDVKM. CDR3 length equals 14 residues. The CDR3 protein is CASSSGLAKNIQYF. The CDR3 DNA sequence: TGTGCCAGCAGTTCAGGCCTAGCCAAAAACATTCAGTACTTC.

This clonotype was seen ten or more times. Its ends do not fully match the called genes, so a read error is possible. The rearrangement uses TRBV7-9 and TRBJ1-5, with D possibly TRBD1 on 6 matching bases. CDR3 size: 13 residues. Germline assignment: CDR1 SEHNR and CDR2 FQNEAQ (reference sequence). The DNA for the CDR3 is TGCGCCAGCAGCTTGGGAGGGGGGCAGCCCCAGCATTTT. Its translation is CASSLGGGQPQHF. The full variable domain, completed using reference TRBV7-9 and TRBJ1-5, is DTGVSQNPRHKITKRGQNVTFRCDPISEHNRLYWYRQTLGQGPEFLTYFQNEAQLEKSRLLSDRFSAERPKGSFSTLEIQRTEQGDSAMYLCASSLGGGQPQHFGDGTRLSIL.

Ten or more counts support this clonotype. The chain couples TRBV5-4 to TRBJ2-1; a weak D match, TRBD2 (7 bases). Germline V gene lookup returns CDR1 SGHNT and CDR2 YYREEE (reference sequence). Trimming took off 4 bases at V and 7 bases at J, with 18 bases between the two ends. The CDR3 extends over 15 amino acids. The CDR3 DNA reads TGTGCCAGCAGCCCTCCACGGGGGGCTGCAAATGAGCAGTTCTTC. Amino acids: CASSPPRGAANEQFF.

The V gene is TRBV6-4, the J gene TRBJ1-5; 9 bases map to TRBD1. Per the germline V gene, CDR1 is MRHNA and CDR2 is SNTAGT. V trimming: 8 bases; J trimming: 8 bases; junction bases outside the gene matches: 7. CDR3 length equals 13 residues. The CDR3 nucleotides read TGTGCCAGCTTGAGGGACAGGGCCAAGCCCCAGCATTTT. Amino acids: CASLRDRAKPQHF.

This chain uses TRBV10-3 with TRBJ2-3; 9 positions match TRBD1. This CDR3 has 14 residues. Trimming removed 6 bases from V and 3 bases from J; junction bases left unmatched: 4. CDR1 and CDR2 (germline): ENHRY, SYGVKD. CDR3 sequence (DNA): TGTGCCATCAGGCGACAGGGGGGAACAGATACGCAGTATTTT. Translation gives CAIRRQGGTDTQYF.

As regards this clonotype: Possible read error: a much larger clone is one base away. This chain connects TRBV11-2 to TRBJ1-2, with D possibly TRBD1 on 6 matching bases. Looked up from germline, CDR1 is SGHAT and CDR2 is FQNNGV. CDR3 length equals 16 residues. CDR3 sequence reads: CASSSLSRGGSYGYAF. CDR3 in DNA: TGTGCCAGCAGCTCATTGAGCAGGGGCGGAAGCTATGGCTACGCCTTC.

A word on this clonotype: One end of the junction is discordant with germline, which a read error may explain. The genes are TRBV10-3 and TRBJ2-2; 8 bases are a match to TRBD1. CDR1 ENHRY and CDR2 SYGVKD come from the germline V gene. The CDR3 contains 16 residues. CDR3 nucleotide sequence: TGTGCCATCAGTGAGGGGGCAGGGGGCGGCACCGGGGAGCTGATTTTC. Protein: CAISEGAGGGTGELIF.

The CDR3 DNA follows: TGTGCCAGTAAGGCAGGGGGGAATTCACCCCTCCACTTT. The encoded protein is CASKAGGNSPLHF. The chain is built from TRBV19 and TRBJ1-6, with 7 bases aligning to TRBD1. After removal of 7 bases from V and 7 bases from J, the junction contained 4 bases not matched to a gene. The CDR3 covers 13 residues. Germline assignment: CDR1 LNHDA and CDR2 SQIVND (reference sequence).

DNA for the CDR3: TGCGCCAGCAGCCAAGAGCCGCCGGGACTAGCGGGGACCGGGGAGCTGTTTTTT. Translation: CASSQEPPGLAGTGELFF. This chain joins TRBV4-1 and TRBJ2-2; TRBD2 aligns across 13 bases. V lost 0 bases, J lost 5 bases, and 6 bases stayed unmatched. This CDR3 contains 18 residues. The V gene's germline CDR1 is MGHRA and CDR2 YSYEKL.

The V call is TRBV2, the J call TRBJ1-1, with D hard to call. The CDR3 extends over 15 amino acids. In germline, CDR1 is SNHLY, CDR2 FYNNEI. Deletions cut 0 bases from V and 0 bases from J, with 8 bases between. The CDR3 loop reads CASSEALRVNTEAFF. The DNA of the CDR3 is TGTGCCAGCAGTGAAGCGCTTCGGGTGAACACTGAAGCTTTCTTT.

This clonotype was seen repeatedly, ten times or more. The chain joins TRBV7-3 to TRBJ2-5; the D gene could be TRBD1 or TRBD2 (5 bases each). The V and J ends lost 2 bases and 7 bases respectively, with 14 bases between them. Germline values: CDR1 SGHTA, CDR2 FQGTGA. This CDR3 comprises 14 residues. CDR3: CASSLSAGQGTQYF. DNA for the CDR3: TGTGCCAGCAGCTTATCGGCGGGTCAGGGGACCCAGTACTTC.

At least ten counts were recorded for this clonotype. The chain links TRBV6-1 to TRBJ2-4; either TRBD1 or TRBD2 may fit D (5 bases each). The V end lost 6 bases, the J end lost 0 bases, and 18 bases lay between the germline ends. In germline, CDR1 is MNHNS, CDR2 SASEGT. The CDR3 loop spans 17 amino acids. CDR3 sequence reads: CASSLSGQGLAKNIQYF. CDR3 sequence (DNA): TGTGCCAGCAGCCTGTCGGGGCAGGGATTAGCCAAAAACATTCAGTACTTC.

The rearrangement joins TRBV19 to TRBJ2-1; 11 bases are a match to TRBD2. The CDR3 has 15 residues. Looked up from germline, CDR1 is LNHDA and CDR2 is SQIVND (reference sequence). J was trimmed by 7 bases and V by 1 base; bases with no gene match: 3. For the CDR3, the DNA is TGTGCCAGTAGTATAGTAGCGGGGGGGAAAAATGAGCAGTTCTTC. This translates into CASSIVAGGKNEQFF.

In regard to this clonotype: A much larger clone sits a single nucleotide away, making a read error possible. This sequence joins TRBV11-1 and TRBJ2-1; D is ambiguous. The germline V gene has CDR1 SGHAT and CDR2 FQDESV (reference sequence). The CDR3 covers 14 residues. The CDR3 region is CASSRIGSYNEQLF. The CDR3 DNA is TGTGCCAGCAGCCGTATAGGGTCTTACAATGAGCAGCTCTTC. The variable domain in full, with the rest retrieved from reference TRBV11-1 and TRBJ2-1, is EAEVAQSPRYKITEKSQAVAFWCDPISGHATLYWYRQILGQGPELLVQFQDESVVDDSQLPKDRFSAERLKGVDSTLKIQPAELGDSAMYLCASSRIGSYNEQLFGPGTRLTVL.

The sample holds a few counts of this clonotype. The DNA of the CDR3 is TGTGCCACCAGTGATGCCGTAGCGGGAGGGCCCGCAGATACGCAGTATTTT. It translates to CATSDAVAGGPADTQYF. This chain connects TRBV24-1 to TRBJ2-3; TRBD2 agrees at 11 bases. The CDR3 has 17 residues. The germline V gene encodes CDR1 KGHDR and CDR2 SFDVKD. Trimming cost V 3 bases and J 4 bases; bases outside gene matches: 8.

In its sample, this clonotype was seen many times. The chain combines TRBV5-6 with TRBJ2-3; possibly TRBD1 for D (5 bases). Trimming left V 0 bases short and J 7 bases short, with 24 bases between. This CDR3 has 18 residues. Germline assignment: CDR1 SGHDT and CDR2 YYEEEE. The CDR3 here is CASSLAVTAGMWENTQYF. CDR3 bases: TGTGCCAGCAGCTTGGCCGTGACGGCAGGGATGTGGGAAAATACGCAGTATTTT.

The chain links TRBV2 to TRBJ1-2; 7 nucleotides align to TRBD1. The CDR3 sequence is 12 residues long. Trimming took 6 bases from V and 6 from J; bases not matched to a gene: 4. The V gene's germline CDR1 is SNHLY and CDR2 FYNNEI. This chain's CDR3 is CASRAGTDGYTF. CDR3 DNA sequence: TGTGCCAGCAGAGCCGGGACAGATGGCTACACCTTC. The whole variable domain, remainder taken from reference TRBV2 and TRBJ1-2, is EPEVTQTPSHQVTQMGQEVILRCVPISNHLYFYWYRQILGQKVEFLVSFYNNEISEKSEIFDDQFSVERPDGSNFTLKIRSTKLEDSAMYFCASRAGTDGYTFGSGTRLTVV.